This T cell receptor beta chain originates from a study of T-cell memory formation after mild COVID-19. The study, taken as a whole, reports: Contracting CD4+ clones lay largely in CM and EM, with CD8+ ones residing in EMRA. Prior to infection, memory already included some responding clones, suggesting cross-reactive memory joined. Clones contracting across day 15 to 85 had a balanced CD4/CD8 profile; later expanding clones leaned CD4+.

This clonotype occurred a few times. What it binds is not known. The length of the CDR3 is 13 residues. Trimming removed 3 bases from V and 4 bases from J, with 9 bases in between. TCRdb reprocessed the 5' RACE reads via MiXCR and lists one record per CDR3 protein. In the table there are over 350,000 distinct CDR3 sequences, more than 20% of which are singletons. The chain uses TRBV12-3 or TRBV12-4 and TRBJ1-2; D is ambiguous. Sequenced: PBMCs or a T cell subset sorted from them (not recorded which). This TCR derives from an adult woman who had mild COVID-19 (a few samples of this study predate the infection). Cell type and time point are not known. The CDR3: CASSFGEAYGYTF. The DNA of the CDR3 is TGTGCCAGCAGTTTCGGCGAGGCCTATGGCTACACCTTC.